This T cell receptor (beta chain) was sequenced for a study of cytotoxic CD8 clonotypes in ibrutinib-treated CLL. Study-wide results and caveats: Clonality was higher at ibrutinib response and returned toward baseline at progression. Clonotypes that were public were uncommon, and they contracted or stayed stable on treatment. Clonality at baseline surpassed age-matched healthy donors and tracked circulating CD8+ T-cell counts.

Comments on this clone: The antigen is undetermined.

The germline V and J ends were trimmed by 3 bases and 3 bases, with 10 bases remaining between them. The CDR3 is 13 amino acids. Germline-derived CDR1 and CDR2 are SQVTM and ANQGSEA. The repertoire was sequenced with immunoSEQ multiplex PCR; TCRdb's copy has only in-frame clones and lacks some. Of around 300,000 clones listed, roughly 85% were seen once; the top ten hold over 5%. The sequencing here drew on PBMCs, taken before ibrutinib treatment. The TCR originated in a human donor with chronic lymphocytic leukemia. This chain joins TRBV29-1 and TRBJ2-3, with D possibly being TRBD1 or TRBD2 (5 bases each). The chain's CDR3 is CSVDEGLTDTQYF. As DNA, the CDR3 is TGCAGCGTTGACGAGGGGTTGACAGATACGCAGTATTTT.